This T cell receptor (beta chain) was obtained from a study of Ad26.COV2.S vaccination and SARS-CoV-2 variants. Overall study: In the study, Ad26.COV2.S was injected intramuscularly once, or twice 56 days apart.

Study outcomes and limitations: Vaccinated individuals (as opposed to placebo recipients) had higher spike-specific TCR breadth.

A note on this clone: Its antigen is not identified.

The data were produced by immunoSEQ multiplex PCR, yet TCRdb's version contains in-frame clones alone and is incomplete. The sample holds 400,000 to 450,000 clones, about 93% seen once. Treatment noted: 15 to 20 received Ad26.COV2.S at low or high dose, single or two shots; about 5 received placebo; per-sample allocation not given. Following the first vaccine or placebo injection, samples were taken on day 63. Vaccine was an Ad26 vector expressing Wuhan-strain SARS-CoV-2 spike. Germline CDR1 SGHNT, CDR2 YYREEE (reference sequence). V lost 5 bases to trimming and J lost 6 bases, with 17 bases between them. The CDR3 sequence is 14 residues long.

This rearrangement joins TRBV5-4 to TRBJ1-2; D perhaps matches TRBD1 (6 bases). This specimen consisted of peripheral blood, obtained in a trial of Ad26.COV2.S vaccine versus placebo. The source of this sequence is a person between 18 and 65 years old who received the Ad26.COV2.S COVID-19 vaccine or a placebo. CDR3 loop: CASRQTGSGDGYTF. For the CDR3, the DNA is TGTGCCAGCAGACAAACAGGGAGTGGGGATGGCTACACCTTC.